The rows below give T cell receptor beta chains drawn from one sample of a study of CD8 T cells in Susac syndrome. TCRdb redid the calling of the immunoSEQ multiplex PCR reads with MiXCR, one entry per CDR3 protein. The sample lists under 200,000 distinct CDR3 sequences, about 95% occurring once. Sequences were obtained from CD8+ T cells from PBMCs. The receptor source for this set is a human donor with multiple sclerosis. CDR3s include the opening cysteine and the closing phenylalanine or tryptophan. D genes are given only for firm matches. Clone size is shown for a subset of rows, as once, few, many or a class of expanded clone.

>-|17|TRBD1|TRBV29-1|TRBJ1-2
CSVEEETGGGLGYGYTF
TGCAGCGTTGAAGAGGAGACAGGGGGCGGTTTGGGCTATGGCTACACCTTC
>-|16|-|TRBV6-1|TRBJ2-7
CASSRDDLEFRHEQYF
TGTGCCAGCAGCCGGGACGATCTTGAATTTCGCCACGAGCAGTACTTC
>-|13|-|TRBV9|TRBJ2-7
CASSVAGAGEQYF
TGTGCCAGCAGCGTAGCCGGGGCTGGGGAGCAGTACTTC
>-|13|TRBD1|TRBV29-1|TRBJ2-2
CSVDRGRAGELFF
TGCAGCGTGGACAGGGGAAGGGCCGGGGAGCTGTTTTTT
>-|15|-|TRBV14|TRBJ2-1
CASSQDPSSYNEQFF
TGTGCCAGCAGCCAAGATCCTAGCTCCTACAATGAGCAGTTCTTC
>-|12|-|TRBV19|TRBJ1-2
CASRESVSGYTF
TGTGCCAGTAGGGAATCAGTTTCGGGCTACACCTTC
>-|14|TRBD1|TRBV20-1|TRBJ1-1
CSASPDRGGTEAFF
TGCAGTGCTAGTCCGGACAGGGGAGGGACTGAAGCTTTCTTT
>few|13|-|TRBV11-2|TRBJ2-5
CASSLWSVETQYF
TGTGCCAGCAGCCTGTGGTCGGTCGAGACCCAGTACTTC
>-|15|-|TRBV20-1|TRBJ1-2
CSASETGPDNYGYTF
TGCAGTGCTAGTGAAACAGGACCCGATAACTATGGCTACACCTTC
>-|17|TRBD1|TRBV14|TRBJ2-2
CASSRDRGRRYTGELFF
TGTGCCAGCAGCCGGGACAGGGGGCGAAGGTACACCGGGGAGCTGTTTTTT
>-|15|-|TRBV7-9|TRBJ1-1
CASWESAGPNTEAFF
TGTGCCAGCTGGGAATCGGCGGGACCAAACACTGAAGCTTTCTTT
>once|13|-|TRBV3-1|TRBJ2-7
CASSQVMHYEQYF
TGTGCCAGCAGCCAAGTTATGCACTACGAGCAGTACTTC
>-|17|TRBD2|TRBV5-4|TRBJ2-5
CASSYRTGTSSGETQYF
TGTGCCAGCAGCTACCGAACCGGGACTAGCTCTGGGGAGACCCAGTACTTC
>-|15|TRBD1|TRBV12-5|TRBJ2-7
CASGPGTGGSYEQYF
TGTGCTAGTGGTCCGGGGACAGGGGGTTCCTACGAGCAGTACTTC
>-|15|-|TRBV29-1|TRBJ2-1
CSVEGTRETHNEQFF
TGCAGCGTTGAGGGGACCCGGGAGACCCACAATGAGCAGTTCTTC
>-|15|TRBD1|TRBV2|TRBJ2-5
CASSWGQFLSETQYF
TGTGCCAGCAGTTGGGGACAGTTCCTGTCGGAGACCCAGTACTTC
>-|14|-|TRBV20-1|TRBJ2-1
CSARPGDSPKEQFF
TGCAGTGCTAGACCGGGGGATTCCCCCAAAGAGCAGTTCTTC
>-|13|-|TRBV19|TRBJ2-1
CASSIVTYNEQFF
TGTGCCAGTAGTATTGTTACCTACAATGAGCAGTTCTTC
>-|13|TRBD1|TRBV30|TRBJ2-7
CAWNDRDSYEQYF
TGTGCCTGGAATGACAGGGACTCCTACGAGCAGTACTTC
>-|14|-|TRBV15|TRBJ2-7
CATSSSEGRYEQYF
TGTGCCACCAGCTCCTCGGAGGGCCGGTACGAGCAGTACTTC
>-|15|-|TRBV28|TRBJ2-5
CASSPAAWVGETQYF
TGTGCCAGCAGTCCCGCCGCCTGGGTCGGGGAGACCCAGTACTTC
>-|15|-|TRBV3-1|TRBJ1-1
CASSQAAGANTEAFF
TGTGCCAGCAGCCAAGCGGCAGGGGCGAACACTGAAGCTTTCTTT
>once|15|-|TRBV29-1|TRBJ1-2
CSIMGESLTNYGYTF
TGCAGCATCATGGGGGAGAGCTTGACTAACTATGGCTACACCTTC
>-|14|-|TRBV18|TRBJ2-1
CASSPPSSYNEQFF
TGTGCCAGCTCACCACCTAGCTCCTACAATGAGCAGTTCTTC
>once|14|TRBD2|TRBV11-2|TRBJ2-3
CASSLAGGRNTQYF
TGTGCCAGCAGCTTAGCGGGGGGGCGGAATACGCAGTATTTT
>-|14|-|TRBV11-2|TRBJ2-7
CASSLGTVAYEQYF
TGTGCCAGCAGCTTAGGGACAGTCGCCTACGAGCAGTACTTC
>-|14|-|TRBV5-6|TRBJ1-6
CASSFPTGSPPLHF
TGTGCCAGCAGCTTTCCTACAGGTAGTCCACCCCTCCACTTT
>-|13|TRBD1|TRBV15|TRBJ2-5
CATRDRVSGTQYF
TGTGCCACCAGGGACAGGGTGTCCGGGACCCAGTACTTC
>-|12|-|TRBV7-9|TRBJ2-2
CASSFNTGELFF
TGTGCCAGCAGCTTTAACACCGGGGAGCTGTTTTTT
>-|13|-|TRBV25-1|TRBJ1-2
CASRRGSFYGYTF
TGTGCCAGCAGGCGGGGCTCCTTCTATGGCTACACCTTC
>-|15|-|TRBV4-1|TRBJ2-5
CASSQRGGGTETQYF
TGCGCCAGCAGCCAGAGGGGTGGCGGGACAGAGACCCAGTACTTC
>-|15|-|TRBV15|TRBJ1-1
CATSRDPLRSTEAFF
TGTGCCACCAGCAGAGATCCACTACGGAGCACTGAAGCTTTCTTT
>-|15|-|TRBV7-3|TRBJ2-5
CASSLDRRTTETQYF
TGTGCCAGCAGCTTAGACCGAAGGACCACGGAGACCCAGTACTTC
>-|15|TRBD1|TRBV13|TRBJ1-3
CASSRTGVAGNTIYF
TGTGCCAGCAGCAGGACAGGGGTTGCAGGAAACACCATATATTTT
>-|17|TRBD2|TRBV27|TRBJ2-3
CASSPPLAGAGADTQYF
TGTGCCAGCAGTCCACCTCTAGCGGGGGCCGGCGCAGATACGCAGTATTTT
>few|12|-|TRBV29-1|TRBJ1-1
CSVGRENTEAFF
TGCAGCGTTGGTAGGGAAAACACTGAAGCTTTCTTT
>-|15|TRBD1|TRBV28|TRBJ1-5
CASSRTGEPNQPQHF
TGTGCCAGCAGTCGGACAGGGGAACCCAATCAGCCCCAGCATTTT
>-|13|-|TRBV29-1|TRBJ1-2
CSAGPEYIYGYTF
TGCAGCGCGGGACCGGAATACATCTATGGCTACACCTTC
>-|14|TRBD1|TRBV4-1|TRBJ2-1
CASSLPGQYNEQFF
TGCGCCAGCAGCCTTCCGGGACAGTACAATGAGCAGTTCTTC
>-|13|TRBD1|TRBV5-1|TRBJ2-7
CASSLTGDYEQYF
TGCGCCAGCAGCTTGACAGGGGACTACGAGCAGTACTTC
>-|17|TRBD2|TRBV2|TRBJ2-1
CASSESPGLAVNNEQFF
TGTGCCAGCAGTGAATCGCCGGGACTAGCGGTCAACAATGAGCAGTTCTTC
>-|15|TRBD2|TRBV7-9|TRBJ2-3
CASSLLAGGTDTQYF
TGTGCCAGCAGCTTATTAGCGGGGGGGACAGATACGCAGTATTTT
>few|13|-|TRBV9|TRBJ2-7
CASSVSGSYEQYF
TGTGCCAGCAGCGTCTCGGGTTCATACGAGCAGTACTTC
>-|12|-|TRBV13|TRBJ2-3
CASRPEKDTQYF
TGTGCCAGCCGCCCGGAGAAAGATACGCAGTATTTT
>-|14|-|TRBV4-1|TRBJ1-2
CASSQEGARNGYTF
TGCGCCAGCAGCCAAGAGGGGGCCCGGAATGGCTACACCTTC
>-|15|TRBD2|TRBV2|TRBJ2-1
CASSDRDYDGNEQFF
TGTGCCAGCAGTGACCGGGACTACGATGGGAATGAGCAGTTCTTC
>once|15|-|TRBV28|TRBJ1-1
CASRPHRLRVTEAFF
TGTGCCAGCAGACCGCACAGGCTGCGGGTCACTGAAGCTTTCTTT
>-|15|-|TRBV11-2|TRBJ2-3
CASSLGWALTDTQYF
TGTGCCAGCAGCTTAGGTTGGGCTCTCACTGATACGCAGTATTTT